Presented here are 25 T cell receptor beta chains from one specimen sequenced in a study of cytomegalovirus exposure and HLA in healthy donors. Repertoires were generated with immunoSEQ multiplex PCR, while TCRdb's copy carries only in-frame clones and drops some. The sample has around 170,000 clones, roughly 85% seen once. Sequencing was done on a sample of PBMCs. Receptors were obtained from a man between 18 and 29 years old in good health and CMV-seropositive.

This chain links TRBV5-6 with TRBJ2-1, with a possible D match to TRBD2 (5 bases). Trimming removed 2 bases from V and 8 bases from J, with 5 bases in between. The CDR3 length is 11 residues. Germline V gene lookup returns CDR1 SGHDT and CDR2 YYEEEE. CDR3 nucleotide sequence: TGTGCCAGCAGCTTCGGGGATGAGCAGTTCTTC. This sequence encodes CASSFGDEQFF.

The chain uses TRBV5-4 and TRBJ2-7; 8 nucleotides match TRBD1. The length of the CDR3 is 16 residues. Germline CDR1 SGHNT, CDR2 YYREEE (reference sequence). Unmatched junction bases numbered 12, after V lost 4 bases and J lost 3 bases. CDR3 sequence (DNA): TGTGCCAGCAGCCGTAATACAGGGGGAGGAAGCTACGAGCAGTACTTC. Translating it yields CASSRNTGGGSYEQYF. Combining the CDR3 with reference TRBV5-4 and TRBJ2-7 gives the whole variable domain ETGVTQSPTHLIKTRGQQVTLRCSSQSGHNTVSWYQQALGQGPQFIFQYYREEENGRGNFPPRFSGLQFPNYSSELNVNALELDDSALYLCASSRNTGGGSYEQYFGPGTRLTVT.

The gene calls are TRBV28 and TRBJ1-6; tentative D call: TRBD1 (6 bases). This CDR3 is 15 amino acids long. The V end was cut by 10 bases, the J end by 14 bases, with 27 bases between. Germline V lookup: CDR1 MDHEN, CDR2 SYDVKM. CDR3 coding DNA: TGTGCCACCGGATTACTTCAGGGGCTGGGAGAAGCCCTCCACTTT. This codes for CATGLLQGLGEALHF.

The rearrangement uses TRBV28 and TRBJ2-7; D gene uncertain. The CDR3 totals 13 residues. From germline, CDR1 is MDHEN and CDR2 SYDVKM. V lost 3 bases, J lost 2 bases, and 8 bases lay in between. Written as DNA, the CDR3 is TGTGCCAGCAGTTTCCAGGTTACCTACGAGCAGTACTTC. The encoded protein is CASSFQVTYEQYF.

V and J are TRBV30 and TRBJ2-1; D gene unclear. Germline CDR1 and CDR2: GTSNPN and SVGIG (reference sequence). The CDR3 contains 13 residues. V was shortened by 0 bases and J by 3 bases, with 6 bases between the two germline ends. This CDR3 reads CAWSVTLYNEQFF. The CDR3 bases are TGTGCCTGGAGTGTGACACTCTACAATGAGCAGTTCTTC.

The genes are TRBV7-9 and TRBJ1-3; 8 positions agree with TRBD1. Germline V gene data show CDR1 as SEHNR and CDR2 as FQNEAQ (reference sequence). The CDR3 runs 16 residues. Losses at the gene ends were 3 bases for V and 6 bases for J; bases not matched to a gene: 10. The CDR3 here is CASSLGQGAGENTIYF. The CDR3 DNA reads TGTGCCAGCAGCTTGGGCCAGGGGGCAGGGGAAAACACCATATATTTT.

The chain links TRBV6-1 to TRBJ1-1; perhaps TRBD1 as D (5 bases). The CDR3 has 11 residues. V was pared by 8 bases and J by 4 bases, with 8 bases between. Germline values: CDR1 MNHNS, CDR2 SASEGT. CDR3 residues: CASQGGTEAFF. For the CDR3, the DNA is TGTGCCAGCCAGGGTGGCACTGAAGCTTTCTTT.

V gene TRBV5-1 combines with J gene TRBJ1-4; D is perhaps TRBD1 (6 bases). Germline CDR1 and CDR2: SGHRS and YFSETQ. V was trimmed by 6 bases and J by 3 bases, leaving 15 bases between them. The CDR3 is 15 residues long. The CDR3 DNA is TGCGCCAGCACCCCGCTTGGACAGTCTAATGAAAAACTGTTTTTT. Residues: CASTPLGQSNEKLFF.

The table lists this clone with a count of one. Other nucleotide sequences in the sample specify the same CDR3. The V call is TRBV25-1, the J call TRBJ2-7, with 11 bases matching TRBD1. J lost 3 bases, V lost 6 bases, and 4 bases had no gene match. CDR1 is MGHDK, CDR2 SYGVNS, per germline. The CDR3 totals 14 residues. The CDR3 DNA is TGTGCCAGCAGCGGGACAGGGGGGAACTACGAGCAGTACTTC. Its protein product is CASSGTGGNYEQYF.

In this sample, this clone turned up a few times. The V call is TRBV2, the J call TRBJ1-5; TRBD1 agrees at 9 bases. From germline, CDR1 is SNHLY and CDR2 FYNNEI. The CDR3 runs to 14 residues. Trimming cost V 7 bases and J 1 base; bases outside gene matches: 2. The CDR3: CASTGTGSNQPQHF. The CDR3 bases are TGTGCCAGCACCGGGACAGGGAGCAATCAGCCCCAGCATTTT.

The chain uses TRBV25-1 and TRBJ1-3, with D tentatively TRBD1 (5 bases). There are 15 residues in the CDR3. Germline loops: CDR1 MGHDK, CDR2 SYGVNS. The V gene lost 1 base and the J gene lost 6 bases, with 13 bases spanning the gap. CDR3 in amino acids: CASSESGGTENTIYF. The CDR3 nucleotides read TGTGCCAGCAGTGAATCCGGGGGGACGGAAAACACCATATATTTT.

The chain is built from TRBV2 and TRBJ1-4; D perhaps matches TRBD1 (5 bases). The ends were cut back, 7 bases at V and 8 bases at J, with 20 bases in the middle. The germline gives CDR1 SNHLY, CDR2 FYNNEI. The CDR3 sequence is 15 residues long. CDR3 coding DNA: TGTGCCAGCAAGGTACCGGGACTCGAAGGAGAAAAACTGTTTTTT. Translating it yields CASKVPGLEGEKLFF.

This chain uses TRBV5-1 with TRBJ1-2, with D unresolved. This CDR3 has 14 residues. The germline gives CDR1 SGHRS, CDR2 YFSETQ. V shed 5 bases and J shed 8 bases, with 19 bases lying between them. The CDR3 is CASSPSESRGGYTF. The CDR3 DNA sequence: TGCGCCAGCAGTCCCTCCGAGAGTAGAGGGGGCTACACCTTC.

The chain employs TRBV11-2 and TRBJ2-4, with a weak D call TRBD1 (6 bases). V dropped 0 bases and J dropped 15 bases, with 18 bases sitting between them. Per germline, CDR1 SGHAT and CDR2 FQNNGV. The CDR3 extends over 14 amino acids. The CDR3 region is CASSLDRTEVPRYF. CDR3 bases: TGTGCCAGCAGCTTAGATCGGACAGAGGTCCCACGGTACTTC.

J is TRBJ1-2 and V is TRBV10-3; TRBD1 aligns across 12 bases. The CDR3 loop spans 18 amino acids. In germline, CDR1 is ENHRY, CDR2 SYGVKD. The V and J ends lost 11 bases and 2 bases, in that order; junction bases with no gene match: 18. The CDR3 spells CAADHGRDRGLWNYGYTF. CDR3 nucleotides: TGTGCCGCCGACCATGGGAGGGACAGGGGGCTTTGGAACTATGGCTACACCTTC.

The V gene is TRBV30, the J gene TRBJ2-3, with 7 positions matching TRBD2. V trimming: 5 bases; J trimming: 3 bases; junction bases outside the gene matches: 11. Germline V lookup: CDR1 GTSNPN, CDR2 SVGIG (reference sequence). CDR3 length: 15 residues. The chain's CDR3 is CAWGGGIGGTDTQYF. DNA for the CDR3: TGTGCCTGGGGGGGAGGGATCGGGGGGACAGATACGCAGTATTTT.

This chain uses TRBV2 with TRBJ1-2; perhaps TRBD1 as D (6 bases). Germline values: CDR1 SNHLY, CDR2 FYNNEI. V lost 6 bases and J 8 bases, leaving 16 bases between the germline ends. The CDR3 runs to 13 residues. The DNA for the CDR3 is TGTGCCAGCAGCTATACGACAGGCAGAGGCTACACCTTC. Protein: CASSYTTGRGYTF.

This clone came up once. The chain joins TRBV5-1 to TRBJ2-3; 7 bases are shared with TRBD2. The trim removed 4 bases at V and 0 bases at J, leaving 8 bases unmatched. From germline, CDR1 is SGHRS and CDR2 YFSETQ. The CDR3 sequence is 16 residues long. CDR3 DNA sequence: TGCGCCAGCAGCCCTGGTCTAGCGGCTAGCACAGATACGCAGTATTTT. Encoded protein: CASSPGLAASTDTQYF.

The chain employs TRBV27 and TRBJ1-5; 7 bases match TRBD1. The germline V gene encodes CDR1 MNHEY and CDR2 SMNVEV (reference sequence). Losses at the gene ends were 5 bases for V and 3 bases for J; bases not matched to a gene: 4. The CDR3 is 14 amino acids. The CDR3 reads CASSVTGFNQPQHF. Here the CDR3 DNA reads TGTGCCAGCAGTGTGACAGGGTTCAATCAGCCCCAGCATTTT.

This clone was seen once. This sequence joins TRBV28 and TRBJ2-2; 10 bases align to TRBD2. Trimming removed 11 bases from V and 1 base from J; junction bases left unmatched: 7. CDR1 is MDHEN, CDR2 SYDVKM, per germline. This CDR3 is 15 amino acids long. CDR3 coding DNA: TGTGCCCACTATCCTAGCGGGGGGAACACCGGGGAGCTGTTTTTT. As protein: CAHYPSGGNTGELFF.

The chain is built from TRBV7-7 and TRBJ2-5; D not certain. Germline V gives CDR1 SSHAT, CDR2 FNYEAQ (reference sequence). CDR3 length equals 14 residues. V was pared by 5 bases and J by 5 bases, with 15 bases between. CDR3: CASSPGGPEETQYF. The CDR3 region has the DNA TGTGCCAGCAGCCCTGGCGGCCCGGAGGAGACCCAGTACTTC.

The CDR3 DNA reads TGCAGCGTTAAAACCTGGACTAGCGGGAAGGGCAATGAGCAGTTCTTC. This codes for CSVKTWTSGKGNEQFF. The chain is built from TRBV29-1 and TRBJ2-1, with 12 nucleotides matching TRBD2. CDR1 and CDR2 from the germline V gene are SQVTM and ANQGSEA. This CDR3 has 16 residues. V lost 5 bases, J lost 6 bases, and 11 bases stayed unmatched.

This clone was picked up a small number of times. The CDR3 nucleotides read TGTGCCAGCAGTTCCCACCTTCACGGGTACGAGCAGTACTTC. This encodes CASSSHLHGYEQYF. The J gene is TRBJ2-7, the V gene TRBV27; D is undetermined. Trimming removed 4 bases from V and 4 bases from J, with 14 bases in between. CDR1 and CDR2 (germline): MNHEY, SMNVEV (reference sequence). The CDR3 is made up of 14 amino acids.

The genes are TRBV6-5 and TRBJ1-2, with D possibly matching TRBD1 (6 bases). The germline V gene has CDR1 MNHEY and CDR2 SVGAGI. V was clipped by 6 bases and J by 5 bases, with 10 bases between them. CDR3 length: 12 amino acids. The CDR3, as DNA: TGTGCCAGCAGGCACAGGGCTTATGGCTACACCTTC. Protein: CASRHRAYGYTF.

V usage is TRBV6-5 and J usage is TRBJ2-3; D is unresolved. Germline V gene sequence: CDR1 MNHEY, CDR2 SVGAGI. Trimming pared 8 bases from V and 2 bases from J, leaving 8 bases between. CDR3 length: 12 residues. The chain's CDR3 is CASADFTDTQYF. CDR3 DNA: TGTGCCAGCGCAGACTTCACAGATACGCAGTATTTT.